This paragraph covers one TCR beta chain sequence. Its antigen is unidentified. Template: tumor biopsy or peripheral blood genomic DNA, about 616-6,500 ng per sample. These data originate in a study of T cells in tumors after PD-1 blockade. The overall study: A subset received ongoing vismodegib 150 mg daily alongside anti-PD-1 therapy.

TCRdb's table, derived via immunoSEQ multiplex PCR, lists solely in-frame clones and lacks some. The sample shows approximately 46,000 clones, 79% of them seen only once. Study findings and constraints: Blood contained approximately 40% of the tumor's TCR clonotypes.

CDR3 length: 15 amino acids. Germline V gives CDR1 KGHDR, CDR2 SFDVKD. Trimming took 7 bases from V and 2 from J; bases not matched to a gene: 8. V is TRBV24-1 and J is TRBJ2-3; 7 bases are a match to TRBD1. The TCR sequence derives from a human donor with basal cell carcinoma. Sequenced here: PBMCs, sampled before anti-PD-1 treatment. This CDR3 is CATSTGEGNTDTQYF. The CDR3, as DNA: TGTGCCACCAGCACAGGGGAAGGGAACACAGATACGCAGTATTTT.